One TCR beta chain is described in this entry. Its antigen is not known. The donors were healthy bone marrow donors. Both 60 Vbeta primers and 13 Jbeta primers went into the PCR. Repertoires were generated with immunoSEQ multiplex PCR, while TCRdb's copy carries only in-frame clones and drops some. The table records tens of thousands of clones, under 85% of them present only once. These data originate in a study of cytomegalovirus exposure and HLA in healthy donors. Background on the study: Genetic ancestry analysis placed approximately 80% of the 398 donors that were genotyped in the Caucasian-associated cluster. Study results and limitations: Per a later analysis, fewer than 20,000 TCR beta sequences showed association with HLA alleles at 0.05 false discovery rate.

The CDR3 is 16 residues long. In germline, CDR1 is MRHNA, CDR2 SNTAGT. With 4 bases clipped from V and 4 bases from J, the junction kept 8 bases outside the gene matches. The J gene is TRBJ2-3, the V gene TRBV6-4, with 10 bases fitting TRBD2. Sequencing was carried out using PBMCs. This receptor was identified in a woman between 40 and 55 years old in good health and CMV-seropositive. The CDR3 loop reads CASSARVAGGPDTQYF. The CDR3 DNA follows: TGTGCCAGCAGTGCGCGGGTAGCGGGGGGACCAGATACGCAGTATTTT.